A selection of T cell receptor beta chains follows, all from one sample in a study of shared clonotypes between healthy human individuals. Libraries were prepared by immunoSEQ multiplex PCR; TCRdb keeps only in-frame clonotypes and omits some of them. The repertoire holds 550,000 to 600,000 clones, with around three quarters as singletons. The sample was PBMCs. These receptor sequences come from a woman aged 40 to 49 in good health. Some clones in this sample may be carry-over from other donors' samples. The CDR3 runs from the conserved cysteine through the conserved F or W. A D gene is named only where the DNA matches it firmly. Size is stated for part of the rows, as once, few or many counts, or as a class when the clone is expanded.

v_call,j_call,d_call,clone_size,cdr3_aa,cdr3_nt
TRBV7-7,TRBJ2-7,TRBD2,.,CASSAGTSGTYEQYF,TGTGCTAGCAGCGCTGGGACTAGCGGAACCTACGAGCAGTACTTC
TRBV11-3,TRBJ2-7,TRBD2,.,CASSQAGLAGSEQYF,TGTGCCAGCAGCCAAGCGGGACTAGCGGGATCCGAGCAGTACTTC
TRBV28,TRBJ1-4,.,.,CASSSPGATNEKLFF,TGTGCCAGCAGTTCGCCAGGAGCAACTAATGAAAAACTGTTTTTT
TRBV27,TRBJ2-7,.,.,CASSFVRGTFSYEQYF,TGTGCCAGCAGTTTCGTCCGCGGAACCTTCTCCTACGAGCAGTACTTC
TRBV28,TRBJ1-5,TRBD1,few,CASSSSISRGLPRFYSNQPQHF,TGTGCCAGCAGTTCCAGCATCAGTAGGGGGCTCCCGCGATTTTATAGCAATCAGCCCCAGCATTTT
TRBV27,TRBJ2-6,.,.,CASSFRVSGANVLTF,TGTGCCAGCAGTTTTCGGGTTTCTGGGGCCAACGTCCTGACTTTC
TRBV6-6,TRBJ1-4,.,.,CAASGGNEKLFF,TGTGCCGCCAGTGGTGGTAATGAAAAACTGTTTTTT
TRBV18,TRBJ1-2,TRBD1,.,CASSPVDRAFGGYTF,TGTGCCAGCTCACCCGTCGACAGGGCATTTGGCGGCTACACCTTC
TRBV11-2,TRBJ1-2,.,.,CASSPRGGYGYTF,TGTGCCAGCAGCCCCCGAGGGGGGTATGGCTACACCTTC
TRBV28,TRBJ2-3,TRBD1,.,CASSYRGSQYF,TGTGCCAGCAGTTACAGGGGCTCGCAGTATTTT
TRBV5-1,TRBJ2-1,TRBD2,.,CASSLDAGAYNEQFF,TGCGCCAGCAGCTTGGATGCGGGAGCTTACAATGAGCAGTTCTTC
TRBV9,TRBJ1-5,.,.,CASGLGLNQPQHF,TGTGCCAGCGGTCTGGGGCTAAATCAGCCCCAGCATTTT
TRBV5-4,TRBJ2-1,.,.,CASSFFTARDNEQFF,TGTGCCAGCAGCTTCTTCACAGCGAGAGACAATGAGCAGTTCTTC
TRBV7-9,TRBJ2-2,.,.,CASSLRATEEELFF,TGTGCCAGCAGCTTAAGGGCGACGGAAGAGGAGCTGTTTTTT
TRBV6-1,TRBJ2-3,.,.,CASRRGLDKRATQYF,TGTGCCAGCAGGAGGGGACTTGATAAGCGGGCTACGCAGTATTTT
TRBV30,TRBJ2-1,TRBD2,.,CAWSPLADEQFF,TGTGCCTGGAGTCCGCTAGCGGATGAGCAGTTCTTC
TRBV11-2,TRBJ2-3,TRBD2,.,CASSNLLSGRAADTQYF,TGTGCCAGCAGTAACCTACTTAGCGGGAGGGCCGCAGATACGCAGTATTTT
TRBV7-9,TRBJ2-7,TRBD2,.,CASSLAGEGEQYF,TGTGCCAGCAGCCTAGCGGGAGAGGGCGAGCAGTACTTC
TRBV27,TRBJ2-7,TRBD2,.,CASSLGTSYEQYF,TGTGCCAGCAGTTTAGGGACTAGCTACGAGCAGTACTTC
TRBV30,TRBJ1-4,.,.,CAWSVLRARGEKLFF,TGTGCATGGAGTGTACTAAGGGCGAGGGGCGAAAAACTGTTTTTT
TRBV6-5,TRBJ1-2,.,.,CASSYSIDRAYGYTF,TGTGCCAGCAGTTACTCGATAGACAGAGCCTATGGCTACACCTTC
TRBV6-5,TRBJ2-7,TRBD1,.,CASSRDRFDGAEQYF,TGTGCCAGCAGCAGGGACAGATTCGATGGGGCCGAGCAGTACTTC
TRBV7-9,TRBJ1-5,.,.,CASSLGRGEGQPQHF,TGTGCCAGCAGCTTAGGACGGGGGGAAGGCCAGCCCCAGCATTTT
TRBV6-4,TRBJ2-3,.,few,CASSDSAGSGADTQYF,TGTGCCAGCAGTGACTCGGCGGGGAGCGGCGCAGATACGCAGTATTTT
TRBV7-2,TRBJ2-7,.,.,CASSLPASYEQYF,TGTGCCAGCAGCTTGCCCGCCTCCTACGAGCAGTACTTC
TRBV5-4,TRBJ1-3,.,.,CASSPGGRKGNTIYF,TGTGCCAGCAGCCCGGGAGGCAGGAAGGGAAACACCATATATTTT
TRBV27,TRBJ2-3,.,.,CASSFARTDTQYF,TGTGCCAGCAGTTTCGCTCGTACAGATACGCAGTATTTT
TRBV7-8,TRBJ2-1,TRBD2,once,CASSPRSSGDSSYNEQFF,TGTGCCAGCAGCCCCAGATCTAGCGGGGATAGCTCCTACAATGAGCAGTTCTTC
TRBV7-2,TRBJ2-2,.,.,CASSYYRDTGELFF,TGTGCCAGCAGCTATTACAGGGACACCGGGGAGCTGTTTTTT
TRBV19,TRBJ1-1,.,.,CASSLGAREAEAFF,TGTGCCAGTAGTTTGGGTGCCAGGGAGGCTGAAGCTTTCTTT
TRBV6-6,TRBJ2-7,TRBD1,.,CASSYRDREYEQYF,TGTGCCAGCAGTTATCGCGACAGGGAGTACGAGCAGTACTTC
TRBV9,TRBJ2-5,.,.,CASSVAPGYETQYF,TGTGCCAGCAGCGTAGCTCCGGGGTATGAGACCCAGTACTTC
TRBV11-3,TRBJ2-3,TRBD2,.,CASSSSSGRASDTQYF,TGTGCCAGCAGCTCCTCTAGCGGGAGGGCCTCAGATACGCAGTATTTT
TRBV5-1,TRBJ2-5,TRBD2,.,CASSEGLASETQYF,TGCGCCAGCAGCGAGGGACTAGCTTCGGAGACCCAGTACTTC
TRBV28,TRBJ2-7,TRBD2,.,CASSDTLGLAGGPSPYEQYF,TGTGCCAGCAGTGATACCCTGGGACTAGCGGGAGGGCCCTCGCCCTACGAGCAGTACTTC
TRBV30,TRBJ1-2,TRBD1,.,CAWSERQGLGYTF,TGTGCCTGGAGTGAAAGACAGGGCCTTGGCTACACCTTC
TRBV6-5,TRBJ1-3,.,.,CASSYSRQSSGNTIYF,TGTGCCAGCAGTTACTCTCGACAGAGCTCTGGAAACACCATATATTTT
TRBV29-1,TRBJ2-1,TRBD2,once,CSVEGTSGVLYNEQFF,TGCAGCGTTGAGGGGACTAGCGGGGTACTGTACAATGAGCAGTTCTTC
TRBV11-1,TRBJ2-1,.,.,CASSLGRVNEQFF,TGTGCCAGCAGCTTGGGACGGGTCAATGAGCAGTTCTTC
TRBV10-3,TRBJ2-3,.,.,CAISAPGTDTQYF,TGTGCCATCAGTGCCCCCGGCACAGATACGCAGTATTTT
TRBV2,TRBJ1-2,.,.,CASSELGAIYGYTF,TGTGCCAGCAGTGAACTCGGGGCCATCTATGGCTACACCTTC
TRBV7-8,TRBJ1-1,.,few,CASKYLDTEAFF,TGTGCCAGCAAATACCTAGACACTGAAGCTTTCTTT
TRBV27,TRBJ2-1,TRBD2,.,CASSPAGVGGYEQFF,TGTGCCAGCAGTCCTGCGGGAGTGGGAGGGTATGAGCAGTTCTTC
TRBV7-4,TRBJ2-5,TRBD1,.,CASSLAQGAVLQETQYF,TGTGCCAGCAGCTTAGCGCAGGGGGCTGTGTTACAAGAGACCCAGTACTTC
TRBV11-3,TRBJ2-3,.,many,CASSPRPDSASQYF,TGTGCCAGCAGCCCGCGGCCCGATAGCGCCTCGCAGTATTTT
TRBV4-3,TRBJ1-2,TRBD1,.,CASSPRQGHGYTF,TGCGCCAGCAGCCCGCGACAGGGGCATGGCTACACCTTC
TRBV15,TRBJ2-5,TRBD2,.,CATSTLAGEQETQYF,TGTGCCACCAGCACCTTGGCGGGAGAACAAGAGACCCAGTACTTC
TRBV6-1,TRBJ2-7,TRBD1,.,CASSEFRQGLYEQYF,TGTGCCAGCAGTGAATTCCGACAGGGGCTCTACGAGCAGTACTTC
TRBV5-1,TRBJ1-1,.,.,CASSLGQRNTEAFF,TGCGCCAGCAGCCTAGGACAGAGGAACACTGAAGCTTTCTTT
TRBV7-2,TRBJ1-4,.,few,CASSPRWGVGEKLFF,TGTGCCAGCAGTCCGAGGTGGGGAGTCGGTGAAAAACTGTTTTTT